This T cell receptor (beta chain) was sequenced during a study of response to subunit inactivated influenza vaccine. TCRdb re-derived calls from the RT-PCR reads in MiXCR, one entry per CDR3 protein. The sample gives 450,000 to 550,000 distinct CDR3 sequences, roughly 27% of which show up once; under 2.5% is in the top ten. Broader study findings: Authors suggested that a seasonal influenza vaccination recruits few new T cells each time.

About this clonotype itself: What it binds is unknown.

In germline, CDR1 is SNHLY, CDR2 FYNNEI. CDR3 length: 17 residues. Trimming took 4 bases from V and 1 from J; bases not matched to a gene: 4. Sequences were derived from CD4+ T cells sorted from PBMCs, sampled more than 4 days after vaccination. The origin of this receptor is a man aged 45-65 years who received an inactivated influenza vaccine. This sequence joins TRBV2 and TRBJ2-1; 13 bases map to TRBD2. The CDR3 sequence: CASSGTSGGLSYNEQFF. The CDR3 DNA is TGTGCCAGCAGTGGGACTAGCGGGGGCCTATCCTACAATGAGCAGTTCTTC.